The sequence of this T cell receptor beta chain was determined in a study of blood T cell repertoires in COVID-19. Study-wide context: Samples of COVID-19 (acute and convalescent) were obtained from the United States, Italy and Spain. PBMCs, B-cell-depleted T cells, or T cells were the source of the cDNA or gDNA that made up the material.

Authors' methods: Amplified reference gene primers provided the basis for estimating nucleated cell counts. Clones were read by immunoSEQ multiplex PCR, and TCRdb kept only the in-frame ones, dropping some. V and J calls plus clone size are reproduced from that table; the DNA served to infer D and trimming. The table lists around 52,000 clones, around 76% of them singletons. Germline V gene lookup returns CDR1 MNHEY and CDR2 SVGAGI. V lost 6 bases and J 4 bases, leaving 17 bases between the germline ends. The CDR3 has 15 residues. Specimen: peripheral blood. This TCR derives from a woman aged 60-75 years with acute or convalescent COVID-19. This chain uses TRBV6-5 with TRBJ2-3; tentative D call: TRBD2 (6 bases). The CDR3 DNA is TGTGCCAGCAGGGCTGGGGACTCGGTCCCAGATACGCAGTATTTT. It codes for CASRAGDSVPDTQYF.